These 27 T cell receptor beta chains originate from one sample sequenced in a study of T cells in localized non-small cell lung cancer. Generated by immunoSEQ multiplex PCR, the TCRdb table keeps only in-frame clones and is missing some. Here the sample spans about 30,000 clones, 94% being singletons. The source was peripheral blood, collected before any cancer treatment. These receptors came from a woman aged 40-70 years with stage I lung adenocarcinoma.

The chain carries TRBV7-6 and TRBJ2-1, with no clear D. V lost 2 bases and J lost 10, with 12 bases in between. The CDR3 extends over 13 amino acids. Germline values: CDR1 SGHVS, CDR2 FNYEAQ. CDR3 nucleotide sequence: TGTGCCAGCAGCTTACCGGATGGGCAAGAGCAGTTCTTC. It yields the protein CASSLPDGQEQFF.

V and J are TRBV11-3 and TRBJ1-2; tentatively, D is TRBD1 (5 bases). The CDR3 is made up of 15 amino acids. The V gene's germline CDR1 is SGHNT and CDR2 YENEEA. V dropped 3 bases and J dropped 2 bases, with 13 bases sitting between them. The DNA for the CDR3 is TGTGCCAGCAGCTTGAGGGGCGATAGCAACTATGGCTACACCTTC. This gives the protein CASSLRGDSNYGYTF.

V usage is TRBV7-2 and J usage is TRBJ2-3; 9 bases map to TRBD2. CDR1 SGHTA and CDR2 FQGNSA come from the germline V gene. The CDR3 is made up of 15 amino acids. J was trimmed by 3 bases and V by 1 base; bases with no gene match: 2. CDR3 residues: CASSLEGLATDTQYF. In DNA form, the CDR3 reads TGTGCCAGCAGCTTAGAGGGACTAGCAACAGATACGCAGTATTTT.

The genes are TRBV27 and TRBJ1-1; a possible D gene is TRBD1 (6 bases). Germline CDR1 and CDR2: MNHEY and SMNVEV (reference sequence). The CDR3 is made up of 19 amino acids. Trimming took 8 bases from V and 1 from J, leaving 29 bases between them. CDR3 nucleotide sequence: TGTGCCAGCTGGCGAGGGGGGGTAGGGTCGAGCTACACGAACACTGAAGCTTTCTTT. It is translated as CASWRGGVGSSYTNTEAFF.

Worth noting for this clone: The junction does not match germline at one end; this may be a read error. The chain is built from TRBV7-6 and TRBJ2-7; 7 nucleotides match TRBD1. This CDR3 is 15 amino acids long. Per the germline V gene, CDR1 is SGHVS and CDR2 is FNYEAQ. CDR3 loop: CASSLPRGPSHEQYF. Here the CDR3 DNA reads TGTGCCAGCAGCTTACCAAGGGGGCCCTCCCACGAGCAGTACTTC.

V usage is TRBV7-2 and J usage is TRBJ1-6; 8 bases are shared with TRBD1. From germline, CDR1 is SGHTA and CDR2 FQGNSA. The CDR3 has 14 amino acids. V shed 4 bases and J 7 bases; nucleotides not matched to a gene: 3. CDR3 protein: CASSSGQENSPLHF. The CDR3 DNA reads TGTGCCAGCAGCTCGGGACAGGAGAATTCACCCCTCCACTTT.

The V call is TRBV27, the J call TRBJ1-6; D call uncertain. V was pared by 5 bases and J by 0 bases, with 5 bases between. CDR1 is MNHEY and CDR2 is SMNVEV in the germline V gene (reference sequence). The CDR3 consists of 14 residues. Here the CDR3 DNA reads TGTGCCAGCAGTCTGAGCTCCTATAATTCACCCCTCCACTTT. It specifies CASSLSSYNSPLHF.

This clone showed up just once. The CDR3 DNA sequence: TGTGCCAGCAGCTCCCGGGACAGGGACTCGACCCAGTACTTC. This gives the protein CASSSRDRDSTQYF. The gene calls are TRBV5-4 and TRBJ2-5; 9 bases fit TRBD1. V shed 3 bases and J 7 bases; nucleotides not matched to a gene: 7. The CDR3 covers 14 residues. The germline CDR1 and CDR2 sequences are SGHNT and YYREEE (reference sequence).

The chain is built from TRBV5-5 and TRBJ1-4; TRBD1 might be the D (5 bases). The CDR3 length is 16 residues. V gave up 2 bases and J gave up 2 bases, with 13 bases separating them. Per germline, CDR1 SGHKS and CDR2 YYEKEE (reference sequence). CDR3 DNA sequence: TGTGCCAGCAGCTTTGGCCTGGGACGGACTAATGAAAAACTGTTTTTT. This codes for CASSFGLGRTNEKLFF. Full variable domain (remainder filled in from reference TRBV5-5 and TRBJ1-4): DAGVTQSPTHLIKTRGQQVTLRCSPISGHKSVSWYQQVLGQGPQFIFQYYEKEERGRGNFPDRFSARQFPNYSSELNVNALLLGDSALYLCASSFGLGRTNEKLFFGSGTQLSVL.

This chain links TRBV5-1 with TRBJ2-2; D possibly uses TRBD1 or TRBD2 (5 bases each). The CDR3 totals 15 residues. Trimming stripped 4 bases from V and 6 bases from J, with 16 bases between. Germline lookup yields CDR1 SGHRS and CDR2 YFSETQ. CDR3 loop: CASSPGTTEPGELFF. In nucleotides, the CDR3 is TGCGCCAGCAGCCCGGGGACCACCGAACCCGGGGAGCTGTTTTTT.

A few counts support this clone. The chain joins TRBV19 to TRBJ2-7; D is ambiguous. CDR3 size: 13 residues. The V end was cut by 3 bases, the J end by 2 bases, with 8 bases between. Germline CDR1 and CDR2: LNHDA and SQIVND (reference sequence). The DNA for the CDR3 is TGTGCCAGTAGTATTATGACGGCCTACGAGCAGTACTTC. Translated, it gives CASSIMTAYEQYF.

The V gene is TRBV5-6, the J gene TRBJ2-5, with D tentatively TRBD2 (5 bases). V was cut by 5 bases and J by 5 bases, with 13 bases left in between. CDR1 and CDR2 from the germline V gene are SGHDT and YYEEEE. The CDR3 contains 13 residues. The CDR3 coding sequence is TGTGCCAGCAGAAAACTAGTCACGGAGACCCAGTACTTC. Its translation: CASRKLVTETQYF.

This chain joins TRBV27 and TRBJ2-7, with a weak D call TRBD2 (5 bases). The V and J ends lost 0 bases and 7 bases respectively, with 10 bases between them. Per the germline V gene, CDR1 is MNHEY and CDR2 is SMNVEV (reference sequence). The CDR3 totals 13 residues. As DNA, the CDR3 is TGTGCCAGCAGTTTATCGAGGGTATGGGAGCAGTACTTC. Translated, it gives CASSLSRVWEQYF.

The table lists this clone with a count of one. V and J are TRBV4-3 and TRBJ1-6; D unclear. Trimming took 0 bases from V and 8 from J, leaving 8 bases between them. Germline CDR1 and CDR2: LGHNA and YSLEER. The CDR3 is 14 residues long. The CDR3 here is CASSQDLADSPLHF. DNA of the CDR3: TGCGCCAGCAGCCAAGATTTGGCAGATTCACCCCTCCACTTT.

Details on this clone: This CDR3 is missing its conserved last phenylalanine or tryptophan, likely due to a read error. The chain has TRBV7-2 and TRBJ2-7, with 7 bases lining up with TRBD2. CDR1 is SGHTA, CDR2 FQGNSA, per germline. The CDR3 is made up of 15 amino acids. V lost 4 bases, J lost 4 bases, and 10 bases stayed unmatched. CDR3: CASSWGVGEGYEQYS. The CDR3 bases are TGTGCCAGCAGCTGGGGCGTAGGGGAGGGATACGAGCAGTACTCC.

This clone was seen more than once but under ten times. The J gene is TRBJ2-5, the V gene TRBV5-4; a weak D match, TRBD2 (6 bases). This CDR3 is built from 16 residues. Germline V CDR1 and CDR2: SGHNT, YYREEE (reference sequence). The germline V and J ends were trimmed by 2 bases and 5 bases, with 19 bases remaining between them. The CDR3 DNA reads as TGTGCCAGCAGCTTTTCGGGCGGGGCTGGTCGGGAGACCCAGTACTTC. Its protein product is CASSFSGGAGRETQYF.

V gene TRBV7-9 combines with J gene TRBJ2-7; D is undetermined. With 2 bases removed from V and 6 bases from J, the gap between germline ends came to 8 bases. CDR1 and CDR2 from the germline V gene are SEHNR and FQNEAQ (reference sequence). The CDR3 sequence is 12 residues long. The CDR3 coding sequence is TGTGCCAGCAGCTTACAATGGTTCGAGCAGTACTTC. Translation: CASSLQWFEQYF.

In nucleotides, the CDR3 is TGTGCCAGCTCGCAGGGGGAGCGAAACACCATATATTTT. The encoded protein is CASSQGERNTIYF. This chain connects TRBV18 to TRBJ1-3, with 7 bases matching TRBD1. The J segment lost 5 bases and the V segment lost 6 bases, leaving 4 bases of the junction unmatched. The CDR3 has 13 residues. CDR1 and CDR2 (germline): KGHSH, LQKENI.

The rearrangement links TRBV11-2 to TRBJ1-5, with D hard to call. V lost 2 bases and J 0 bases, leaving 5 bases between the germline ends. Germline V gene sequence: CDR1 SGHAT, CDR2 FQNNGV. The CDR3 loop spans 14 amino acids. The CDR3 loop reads CASSLSGSNQPQHF. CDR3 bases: TGTGCCAGCAGCTTAAGCGGTAGCAATCAGCCCCAGCATTTT.

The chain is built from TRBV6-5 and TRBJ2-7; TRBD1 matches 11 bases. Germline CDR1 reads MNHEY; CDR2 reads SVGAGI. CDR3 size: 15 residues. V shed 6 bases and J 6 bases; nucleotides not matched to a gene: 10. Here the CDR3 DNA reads TGTGCCAGCAGAAAACGTTCCGGGACAGGGGGCGAGCAGTACTTC. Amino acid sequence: CASRKRSGTGGEQYF.

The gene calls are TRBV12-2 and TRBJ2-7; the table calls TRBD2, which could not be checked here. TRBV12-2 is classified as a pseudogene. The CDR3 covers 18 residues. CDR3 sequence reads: CASRLATVRREGTYEQYF. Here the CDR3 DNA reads TGTGCAAGTCGCTTAGCCACCGTTAGGAGGGAAGGGACGTACGAGCAGTACTTC.

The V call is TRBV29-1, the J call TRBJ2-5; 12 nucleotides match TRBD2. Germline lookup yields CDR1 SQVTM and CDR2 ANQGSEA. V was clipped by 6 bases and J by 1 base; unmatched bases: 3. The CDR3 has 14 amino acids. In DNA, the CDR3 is TGCAGCGTGACTAGCGGGGGACTCCAAGAGACCCAGTACTTC. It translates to CSVTSGGLQETQYF.

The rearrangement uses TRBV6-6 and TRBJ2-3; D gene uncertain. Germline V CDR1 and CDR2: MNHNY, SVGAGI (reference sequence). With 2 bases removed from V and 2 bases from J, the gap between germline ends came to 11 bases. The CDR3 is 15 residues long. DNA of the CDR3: TGTGCCAGCAGTTACGGGTCCCCCCACACAGATACGCAGTATTTT. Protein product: CASSYGSPHTDTQYF.

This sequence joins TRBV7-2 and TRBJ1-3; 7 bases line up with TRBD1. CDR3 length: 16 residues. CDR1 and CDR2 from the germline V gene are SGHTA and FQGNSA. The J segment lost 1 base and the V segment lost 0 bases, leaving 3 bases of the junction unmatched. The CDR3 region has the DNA TGTGCCAGCAGCTTAGCGACAGGGACATCTGGAAACACCATATATTTT. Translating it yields CASSLATGTSGNTIYF.

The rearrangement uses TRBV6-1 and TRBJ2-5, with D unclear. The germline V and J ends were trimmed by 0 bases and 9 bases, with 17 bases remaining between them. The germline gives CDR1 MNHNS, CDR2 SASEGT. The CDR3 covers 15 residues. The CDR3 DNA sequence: TGTGCCAGCAGTGAAGCTCATGGGCCCCGGTGGGCCCAGTACTTC. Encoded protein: CASSEAHGPRWAQYF.

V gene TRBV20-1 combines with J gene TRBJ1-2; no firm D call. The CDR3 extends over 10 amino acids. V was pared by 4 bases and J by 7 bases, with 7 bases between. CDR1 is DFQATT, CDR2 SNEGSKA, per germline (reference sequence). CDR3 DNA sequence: TGCAGTGCTATAAATAGTGGCTACACCTTC. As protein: CSAINSGYTF.

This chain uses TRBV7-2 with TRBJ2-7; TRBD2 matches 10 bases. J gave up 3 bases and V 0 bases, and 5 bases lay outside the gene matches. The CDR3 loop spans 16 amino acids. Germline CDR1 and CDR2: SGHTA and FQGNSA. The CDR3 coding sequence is TGTGCCAGCAGCTTAGCGCTGAGCGGGAGGGTCTACGAGCAGTACTTC. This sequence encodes CASSLALSGRVYEQYF. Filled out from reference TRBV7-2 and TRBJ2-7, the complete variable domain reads GAGVSQSPSNKVTEKGKDVELRCDPISGHTALYWYRQSLGQGLEFLIYFQGNSAPDKSGLPSDRFSAERTGGSVSTLTIQRTQQEDSAVYLCASSLALSGRVYEQYFGPGTRLTVT.